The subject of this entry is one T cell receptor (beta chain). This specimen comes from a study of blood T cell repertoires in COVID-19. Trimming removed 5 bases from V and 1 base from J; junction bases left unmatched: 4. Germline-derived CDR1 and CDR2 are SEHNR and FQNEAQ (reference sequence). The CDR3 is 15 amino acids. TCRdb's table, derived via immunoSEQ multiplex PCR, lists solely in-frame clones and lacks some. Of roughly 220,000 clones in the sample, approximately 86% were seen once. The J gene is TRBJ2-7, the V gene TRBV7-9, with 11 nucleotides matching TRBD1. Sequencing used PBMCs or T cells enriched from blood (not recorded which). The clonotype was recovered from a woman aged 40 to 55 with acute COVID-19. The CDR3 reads CASSPGQGASYEQYF. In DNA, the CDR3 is TGTGCCAGCAGCCCCGGACAGGGGGCTTCCTACGAGCAGTACTTC.